The 8 T cell receptor beta chains below come from one sample, sequenced in a study of OX40 agonist ivuxolimab in advanced cancers. Using immunoSEQ multiplex PCR, the repertoire was profiled, and TCRdb retains in-frame clones only, with some absent. The sample has under 65,000 clones, less than 95% seen once. Sequences were derived from CD4+ or CD8+ T cells sorted from blood, sampled in a trial of the OX40 agonist ivuxolimab. All receptors derive from an adult with an advanced solid tumor such as melanoma, head and neck, liver or kidney cancer.

The gene calls are TRBV11-2 and TRBJ2-3, with D possibly matching TRBD2 (5 bases). Germline loops: CDR1 SGHAT, CDR2 FQNNGV. The CDR3 is 16 residues long. V dropped 5 bases and J dropped 0 bases, with 15 bases sitting between them. The CDR3, as DNA: TGTGCCAGCAGCCGGAGGACTGGTACTAGCACAGATACGCAGTATTTT. Translating gives CASSRRTGTSTDTQYF.

The V gene is TRBV25-1, the J gene TRBJ2-2; the D is unclear. CDR3 length: 13 amino acids. The germline V gene has CDR1 MGHDK and CDR2 SYGVNS. V shed 3 bases and J shed 2 bases, with 4 bases lying between them. Written as DNA, the CDR3 is TGTGCCAGCAGTGACCGCAACACCGGGGAGCTGTTTTTT. It encodes CASSDRNTGELFF.

This chain uses TRBV10-1 with TRBJ2-7, with 8 bases aligning to TRBD1. Unmatched junction bases numbered 5, after V lost 6 bases and J lost 7 bases. CDR3 length: 12 amino acids. Germline CDR1 is WNHNN and CDR2 is SYGVQD (reference sequence). CDR3 coding DNA: TGCGCCAGCAGCGGGACAGGTGGTGAGCAGTACTTC. It encodes CASSGTGGEQYF.

The J gene is TRBJ2-7, the V gene TRBV7-2; 7 bases are shared with TRBD2. Germline trimming cut 7 bases from V and 0 bases from J; bases unmatched to any gene: 6. This CDR3 comprises 14 residues. In germline, CDR1 is SGHTA, CDR2 FQGNSA. The CDR3 nucleotides read TGTGCCAGCAAGGGCGGGAGAAGCTCCTACGAGCAGTACTTC. Its translation is CASKGGRSSYEQYF.

CDR3 in DNA: TGTGCCAGCAAAATTAGCGGGAGGGCCAATAATGAGCAGTTCTTC. Encoded protein: CASKISGRANNEQFF. This chain connects TRBV6-6 to TRBJ2-1; 11 bases match TRBD2. The CDR3 runs 15 residues. V shed 7 bases, J shed 7 bases, and the junction held 9 bases outside the gene matches. Germline V gene lookup returns CDR1 MNHNY and CDR2 SVGAGI (reference sequence).

V gene TRBV7-8 combines with J gene TRBJ2-1; TRBD2 matches 11 bases. Trimming cost V 5 bases and J 4 bases; bases outside gene matches: 4. Germline V lookup: CDR1 SGHVS, CDR2 FQNEAQ. The CDR3 totals 15 residues. In DNA, the CDR3 is TGTGCCAGCAGCCAGGGACTAGCGGTATACAATGAGCAGTTCTTC. Translation gives CASSQGLAVYNEQFF.

J is TRBJ2-5 and V is TRBV19; TRBD2 matches at 14 bases. Germline CDR1 is LNHDA and CDR2 is SQIVND (reference sequence). The ends lost 7 bases at V and 1 base at J; junction bases unmatched: 2. This CDR3 is built from 15 residues. The CDR3 region has the DNA TGTGCCAGTATAGGACTAGCGGGAGGCCAAGAGACCCAGTACTTC. This codes for CASIGLAGGQETQYF.

The CDR3 protein is CASSPGGPGQPQHF. CDR3 nucleotides: TGTGCCAGCAGCCCCGGAGGGCCGGGCCAGCCCCAGCATTTT. The chain links TRBV6-6 to TRBJ1-5; no firm D call. Between the trimmed V and J ends, which lost 6 bases and 7 bases, there was a span of 16 bases. CDR3 size: 14 residues. Per germline, CDR1 MNHNY and CDR2 SVGAGI (reference sequence).